The 4 T cell receptor beta chains below were found in one sample sequenced in a study of T cell responses to AZD1222 COVID-19 vaccine. Using immunoSEQ multiplex PCR, the repertoire was profiled, and TCRdb retains in-frame clones only, with some absent. This sample has under 200,000 clones, with roughly 90% found just once. The sequenced sample was peripheral blood, obtained 28 days after the second AZD1222 dose. Receptors originate from an adult who received the AZD1222 COVID-19 vaccine.

The genes are TRBV10-3 and TRBJ2-7, with 7 positions matching TRBD1. This CDR3 is built from 15 residues. The germline gives CDR1 ENHRY, CDR2 SYGVKD. J gave up 4 bases and V 5 bases, and 11 bases lay outside the gene matches. The CDR3 bases are TGTGCCATCAGTTCGACCGGGACAGTTAATTACGAGCAGTACTTC. As protein: CAISSTGTVNYEQYF.

V gene TRBV5-1 combines with J gene TRBJ1-2; TRBD1 matches at 8 bases. The germline V gene has CDR1 SGHRS and CDR2 YFSETQ. This CDR3 comprises 13 residues. Trimming took 0 bases from V and 6 from J; bases not matched to a gene: 1. DNA for the CDR3: TGCGCCAGCAGCTTGGAGGGACAGGATGGCTACACCTTC. This codes for CASSLEGQDGYTF.

This clone was recorded once. The V and J genes are TRBV27 and TRBJ1-5; TRBD1 matches 8 bases. V trimming: 4 bases; J trimming: 6 bases; junction bases outside the gene matches: 8. CDR3 length: 15 residues. In germline, CDR1 is MNHEY, CDR2 SMNVEV (reference sequence). The CDR3 is CASSSSQGAGQPQHF. The CDR3 region has the DNA TGTGCCAGCAGTTCATCCCAGGGGGCTGGTCAGCCCCAGCATTTT.

The chain joins TRBV6-5 to TRBJ1-6; 8 bases fit TRBD1. Germline-derived CDR1 and CDR2 are MNHEY and SVGAGI. V lost 0 bases, J lost 8 bases, and 3 bases stayed unmatched. The CDR3 has 15 amino acids. CDR3 coding DNA: TGTGCCAGCAGTTACTCGGGACAGGATGATTCACCCCTCCACTTT. Its translation: CASSYSGQDDSPLHF.